This T cell receptor (beta chain) was profiled in a study of blood T cell repertoires in COVID-19. The overall study: Sample material is recorded as cDNA or gDNA derived from T cells, B-cell-depleted T cells, or PBMCs.

The V end was cut by 2 bases, the J end by 3 bases, with 9 bases between. Looked up from germline, CDR1 is SGHTA and CDR2 is FQGTGA. The CDR3 totals 14 residues. Cohort assignment relied on participant-reported clinical history. All recovered Cohort 3 donors got two negative PCRs, got clearance, or saw symptom resolution. The assay was immunoSEQ multiplex PCR, and TCRdb's table has in-frame clones only and misses some. Among around 280,000 clones listed, around 90% were seen once. The sample comprised PBMCs or T cells enriched from blood (not recorded which). The TCR was taken from a woman in her thirties or forties who had recovered from COVID-19. This chain joins TRBV7-3 and TRBJ2-3; the D is unclear. CDR3 coding DNA: TGTGCCAGCAGCTTATTGGGCTTGACAGATACGCAGTATTTT. Its translation: CASSLLGLTDTQYF.